A single sample gave rise to the 2 T cell receptor beta chains below, sequenced in a study of shared T cell receptors in the human thymus. TCRdb keeps only in-frame clones here, not all; method: immunoSEQ multiplex PCR. The sample records some 760,000 clones, roughly 85% being singletons. This same sample was also taken into another study, of human thymus T cells.

Source material: thymocytes. These receptors were collected from a girl younger than two with a congenital heart defect.

V usage is TRBV29-1 and J usage is TRBJ1-2; 7 nucleotides agree with TRBD1. Trimming took 1 base from V and 0 from J; bases not matched to a gene: 14. The CDR3 consists of 18 residues. CDR1 and CDR2 (germline): SQVTM, ANQGSEA. As DNA, the CDR3 is TGCAGCGTTGAAGCCCTTTTTAGGCTCGGGACAGCTAACTATGGCTACACCTTC. Protein: CSVEALFRLGTANYGYTF.

This chain connects TRBV6-1 to TRBJ2-5, with D uncertain. V shed 4 bases and J shed 3 bases, with 12 bases lying between them. The germline gives CDR1 MNHNS, CDR2 SASEGT. There are 14 residues in the CDR3. Here the CDR3 reads CASSGPKLEETQYF. For the CDR3, the DNA is TGTGCCAGCAGTGGTCCGAAATTAGAAGAGACCCAGTACTTC.